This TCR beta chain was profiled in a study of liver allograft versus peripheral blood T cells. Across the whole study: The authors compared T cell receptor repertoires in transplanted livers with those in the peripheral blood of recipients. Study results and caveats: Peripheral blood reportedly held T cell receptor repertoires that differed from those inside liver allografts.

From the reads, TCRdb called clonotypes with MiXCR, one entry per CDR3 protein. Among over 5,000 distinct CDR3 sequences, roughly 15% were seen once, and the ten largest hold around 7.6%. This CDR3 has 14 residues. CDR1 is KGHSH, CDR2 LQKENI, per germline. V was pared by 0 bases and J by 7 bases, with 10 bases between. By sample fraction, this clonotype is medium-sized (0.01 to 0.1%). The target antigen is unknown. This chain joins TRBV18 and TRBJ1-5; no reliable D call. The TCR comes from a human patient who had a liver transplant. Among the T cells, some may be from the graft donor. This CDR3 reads CASSPPPVGQPQHF. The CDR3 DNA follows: TGTGCCAGCTCACCACCTCCTGTAGGGCAGCCCCAGCATTTT.